Shown below are 8 T cell receptor beta chains from a single sample sequenced in a study of vaccination and CD4 T cells after COVID-19 (dated by TCRdb to 2022 to 2024). This specimen's treatment or condition label, interpreted: roughly nine-day PBMC culture with coronavirus spike peptide pools or control peptides (ViraFEST assay). No antigen has been identified for these receptors. Library generation was performed with PCR. The sequencer listed for this sample is Illumina iSeq 100. At the Johns Hopkins FTIC core, DNA from the cultured CD4+ T cells underwent TCR sequencing with the Oncomine TCR Beta short-read assay. TCRdb reprocessed the public reads (quality trimming at Q25 with fastp, clone calling with MiXCR) and kept in-frame beta chains. Merged by CDR3 protein, the rows form single entries marked with the most common genes and DNA. For this sample there are approximately 22,000 distinct CDR3 sequences; 62% appear just once. 7% to 10% of the sample is held by the ten biggest clonotypes.

Sequencing input: CD4+ T cells from blood, cultured in vitro. The receptors here all came from a human donor who had recovered from COVID-19.

There are a few counts of this clonotype. The genes are TRBV6-4 and TRBJ2-2; TRBD1 matches at 7 bases. Germline CDR1 is MRHNA and CDR2 is SNTAGT. Trimming took 7 bases from V and 3 from J; bases not matched to a gene: 5. The length of the CDR3 is 14 residues. As DNA, the CDR3 is TGTGCCAGCAAGACAGGGCCCCACACCGGGGAGCTGTTTTTT. Its protein product is CASKTGPHTGELFF.

The V gene is TRBV30, the J gene TRBJ1-1; D perhaps matches TRBD1 (5 bases). CDR1 and CDR2 from the germline V gene are GTSNPN and SVGIG (reference sequence). Trimming cost V 2 bases and J 0 bases, with 19 bases left between them. The CDR3 totals 17 residues. The CDR3 reads CAWSSFQGARMNTEAFF. The DNA for the CDR3 is TGTGCCTGGAGTTCGTTCCAGGGCGCTAGAATGAACACTGAAGCTTTCTTT.

Comments on this clonotype: An end of the junction does not agree with germline; a read error may underlie this. The chain employs TRBV28 and TRBJ1-1, with D possibly being TRBD1 (5 bases). The CDR3 has 13 residues. The germline V gene encodes CDR1 MDHEN and CDR2 SYDVKM. The CDR3, as DNA: TGTGCCAGCAGTCCCGTTCAGGGTTGGGAGGCTTTTTTT. The encoded protein is CASSPVQGWEAFF.

This clonotype has a handful of counts. This chain connects TRBV6-2 or TRBV6-3 to TRBJ2-2; possibly TRBD1 for D (6 bases). CDR1 MNHEY and CDR2 SVGEGT come from the germline V gene. Trimming took off 5 bases at V and 5 bases at J, with 9 bases between the two ends. The CDR3 sequence is 13 residues long. For the CDR3, the DNA is TGTGCCAGCAGTCGAGGGACAACCGGGGAGCTGTTTTTT. Its protein product is CASSRGTTGELFF.

V is TRBV7-3 and J is TRBJ2-5; D not resolved. CDR1 is SGHTA and CDR2 is FQGTGA in the germline V gene. The length of the CDR3 is 14 residues. V lost 5 bases to trimming and J lost 5 bases, with 15 bases between them. In DNA, the CDR3 is TGTGCCAGCAGCACGGGTGGGGTCGGGGAGACCCAGTACTTC. Protein product: CASSTGGVGETQYF.

This sequence joins TRBV11-3 and TRBJ2-1; D not certain. CDR3 length equals 15 residues. Per the germline V gene, CDR1 is SGHNT and CDR2 is YENEEA. V dropped 5 bases and J dropped 4 bases, with 15 bases sitting between them. The CDR3 here is CASSTSFSSYNEQFF. The CDR3 DNA reads as TGTGCCAGCAGCACGTCTTTCAGTTCGTACAATGAGCAGTTCTTC.

In its sample, this clonotype was seen a few times. This rearrangement joins TRBV27 to TRBJ1-5; D perhaps matches TRBD1 (5 bases). The CDR3 totals 15 residues. V was shortened by 2 bases and J by 6 bases, with 14 bases between the two germline ends. Germline V gene sequence: CDR1 MNHEY, CDR2 SMNVEV (reference sequence). CDR3 sequence reads: CASSLRADGGQPQHF. The CDR3 nucleotides read TGTGCCAGCAGTTTAAGGGCCGATGGGGGTCAGCCCCAGCATTTT.

Remarks on this clonotype: Relative to the germline gene, one junction end is altered; a read error may explain this. The rearrangement links TRBV15 to TRBJ2-7; 7 positions match TRBD2. The germline gives CDR1 LNHNV, CDR2 YYDKDF (reference sequence). The CDR3 is 12 residues long. CDR3: CATSNRGDRRNF. The CDR3 DNA is TGTGCCACCAGCAACCGGGGGGACCGCCGGAACTTC.